The present T cell receptor (beta chain) was sequenced within a study of T cell repertoires in cytomegalovirus infection (dated by TCRdb to between 2018 and 2021). Broadly, across the study: The HLA type of each donor mattered for the analysis, because public TCR beta signatures pointed to carriage of CMV infection along with the matching HLA type. Overall study outcomes, separate from this receptor: Carriers of CMV infection plus the relevant HLA type were discriminated by the cumulative frequency of public TCR beta family members in the study cohort and in an independent approximately 360-donor cohort. In the ex vivo response, HLA-C-restricted CMV-specific TCR beta clonotypes were dominant, and in two of eight donors the single most frequent clonotype came from this HLA-C-restricted group.

Worth noting for this clonotype: Its cognate antigen has yet to be identified. Base qualities were left out, and no much larger clone turns up one base away.

Sequencing was performed on an Illumina HiSeq 1500. Using fastp at Q25 and MiXCR, TCRdb reprocessed the public reads and kept productive beta chains. Identical CDR3 proteins give one entry, which carries the most common genes and DNA. In all, the sample holds 350,000 to 500,000 distinct CDR3 sequences, and about a third of those were seen once. The top ten clones comprise 12% to 15% of the sample. The sample comprised PBMCs. This clonotype was sampled from a human donor in good health (CMV status not recorded). Some clones in this sample may be carry-over from other donors' samples.

The CDR3 corresponds to CASSEALQWHEQFF. The DNA is TGTGCCAGCAGTGAAGCGCTTCAGTGGCATGAGCAGTTCTTC. The rearrangement combines TRBV2 with TRBJ2-1; confidence is insufficient to name the D gene. CDR1 and CDR2 are read off the germline V gene as SNHLY and FYNNEI. Cut back by 0 bases and 8 bases, the V and J ends lie 11 bases apart. CDR3 length: 14 amino acids, cysteine to phenylalanine. Only CDR3 DNA remains: 42 bases, in frame from the first base.